One and the same sample provided the 7 T cell receptor beta chains below, sequenced in a study of blood T cell repertoires in COVID-19. Assay: immunoSEQ multiplex PCR; the TCRdb copy retains only in-frame clones and omits some. Here the sample spans 200,000 to 250,000 clones, under 85% being singletons. Sequenced: peripheral blood. The receptors come from a woman of 80 years or more with COVID-19, enrolled during active disease.

The chain employs TRBV5-6 and TRBJ1-2; 10 nucleotides line up with TRBD1. The J segment lost 7 bases and the V segment lost 6 bases, leaving 12 bases of the junction unmatched. The CDR3 runs 15 residues. Germline-derived CDR1 and CDR2 are SGHDT and YYEEEE. The CDR3 coding sequence is TGTGCCAGCATAGTGTCCGGGACAGGGGTCAGTGGCTACACCTTC. Its protein product is CASIVSGTGVSGYTF.

The genes are TRBV15 and TRBJ2-3, with D possibly being TRBD2 (6 bases). In germline, CDR1 is LNHNV, CDR2 YYDKDF (reference sequence). V lost 0 bases, J lost 2 bases, and 12 bases lay in between. This CDR3 comprises 16 residues. The chain's CDR3 is CATSRDLGGITDTQYF. CDR3 nucleotide sequence: TGTGCCACCAGCAGAGATCTGGGGGGAATCACAGATACGCAGTATTTT.

V gene TRBV7-8 combines with J gene TRBJ2-7; the D gene is possibly TRBD2 (7 bases). The ends were cut back, 2 bases at V and 10 bases at J, with 15 bases in the middle. Germline assignment: CDR1 SGHVS and CDR2 FQNEAQ. The CDR3 extends over 13 amino acids. This chain's CDR3 is CASSLTAGAIQYF. The CDR3, as DNA: TGTGCCAGCAGCTTAACTGCGGGGGCAATACAGTACTTC.

This clone has more than one count but fewer than ten. The chain recombines TRBV11-3 with TRBJ2-1; TRBD2 agrees at 8 bases. This CDR3 comprises 15 residues. The germline gives CDR1 SGHNT, CDR2 YENEEA. The trim removed 1 base at V and 7 bases at J, leaving 6 bases unmatched. CDR3 DNA: TGTGCCAGCAGCTTAGGCGGGGGGCTCCGTAATGAGCAGTTCTTC. This translates into CASSLGGGLRNEQFF.

This sequence joins TRBV7-9 and TRBJ2-7; D uncertain. This CDR3 is 12 amino acids long. The V end lost 5 bases, the J end lost 7 bases, and 12 bases lay between the germline ends. Germline-derived CDR1 and CDR2 are SEHNR and FQNEAQ (reference sequence). CDR3 residues: CASSDRPGEQYF. The CDR3 nucleotides are TGTGCCAGCAGCGATCGACCGGGTGAGCAGTACTTC.

Remarks on this clone: Other nucleotide sequences in the sample specify the same CDR3. The rearrangement uses TRBV5-1 and TRBJ2-1; 8 bases map to TRBD2. Germline V CDR1 and CDR2: SGHRS, YFSETQ. Germline trimming cut 3 bases from V and 1 base from J; bases unmatched to any gene: 3. The CDR3 runs 15 residues. CDR3 bases: TGCGCCAGCAGCTCCAGCGGGGGATCCTACAATGAGCAGTTCTTC. It translates to CASSSSGGSYNEQFF.

The V call is TRBV27, the J call TRBJ2-7, with no clear D. CDR1 is MNHEY, CDR2 SMNVEV, per germline (reference sequence). The length of the CDR3 is 13 residues. The ends were cut back, 0 bases at V and 2 bases at J, with 5 bases in the middle. The CDR3 DNA reads as TGTGCCAGCAGTTTATCGGCACCCTACGAGCAGTACTTC. It encodes CASSLSAPYEQYF.